This T cell receptor (beta chain) was recorded in a study of T cell responses to AZD1222 COVID-19 vaccine. A word on this clone: Its antigen remains unidentified.

Overall study results and limits: It should be noted that donors were predominantly white British and more often female, and clonal diversity was possibly underestimated. Repertoires were sampled only after the peak T cell response. Per reports, nearly half of all spike-specific TCRs target regions that are unmutated in variants. CD4 TCRs associated with vaccination spanned spike, dominating at 160-218 and 743-854.

Germline loops: CDR1 MNHEY, CDR2 SMNVEV (reference sequence). The CDR3 extends over 16 amino acids. Trimming stripped 6 bases from V and 0 bases from J, with 15 bases between. Sequencing was performed with immunoSEQ multiplex PCR; in TCRdb, only in-frame clones are kept and a portion is missing. The sample includes around 120,000 clones, 88% seen only once; the top ten take over 8.5%. This TCR was sampled from an adult in good health. The sequences come from peripheral blood, collected on day 0 of AZD1222 vaccination. V usage is TRBV27 and J usage is TRBJ1-5, with a weak D call TRBD1 (5 bases). The CDR3 here is CASSLQGPYSNQPQHF. The DNA of the CDR3 is TGTGCCAGCAGCCTCCAGGGCCCTTATAGCAATCAGCCCCAGCATTTT.